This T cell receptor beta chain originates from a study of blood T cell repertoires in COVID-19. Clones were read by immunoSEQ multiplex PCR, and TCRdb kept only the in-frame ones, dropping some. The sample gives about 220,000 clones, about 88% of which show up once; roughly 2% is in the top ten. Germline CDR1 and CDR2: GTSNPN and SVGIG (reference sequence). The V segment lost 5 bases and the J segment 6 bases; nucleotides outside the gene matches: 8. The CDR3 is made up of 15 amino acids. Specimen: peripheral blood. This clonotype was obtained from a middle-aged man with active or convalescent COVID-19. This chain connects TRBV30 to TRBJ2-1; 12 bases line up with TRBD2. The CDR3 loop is CAWGKTSGSRNEQFF. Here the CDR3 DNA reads TGTGCCTGGGGGAAGACTAGCGGGAGTCGCAATGAGCAGTTCTTC.